A selection of T cell receptor beta chains follows, all from one sample in a study of T cell changes during pregnancy in multiple sclerosis. TCRdb keeps only in-frame clones here, not all; method: immunoSEQ multiplex PCR. This sample yields over 55,000 clones, of which around 94% are seen a single time; approximately 3% belongs to the top ten. Sequencing used CD8+ T cells from peripheral blood mononuclear cells, obtained in the third trimester of pregnancy. Receptor source: a female donor in good health, enrolled as a control in a pregnancy study. Both conserved end residues are part of each CDR3. A D gene is named only where the DNA matches it firmly. Rows give clone size only sometimes, using once, few, many, or a class for an expanded clone.

d_call	clone_size	v_call	j_call	cdr3_nt	cdr3_aa
.	once	TRBV4-1	TRBJ1-2	TGCGCCAGCAGCCAAGGGGCTGGCTACACCTTC	CASSQGAGYTF
TRBD1	.	TRBV7-3	TRBJ2-7	TGTGCCAGCAGCATCTACGGGACAGCCACCTACGAGCAGTACTTC	CASSIYGTATYEQYF
TRBD1	.	TRBV28	TRBJ2-7	TGTGCCAGCAGGGCAGGGGGCTACCACGAGCAGTACTTC	CASRAGGYHEQYF
.	.	TRBV5-6	TRBJ1-1	TGTGCCAGCAGCTTGGGGTCAGGGGACACTGAAGCTTTCTTT	CASSLGSGDTEAFF
.	.	TRBV5-6	TRBJ2-3	TGTGCCAGCAGCGCCATGACCTCTAGCATGACAGATACGCAGTATTTT	CASSAMTSSMTDTQYF
TRBD1	.	TRBV19	TRBJ1-1	TGTGCCAGTAGTGCGGACAGGGATTTGTATATCACTGAAGCTTTCTTT	CASSADRDLYITEAFF
.	.	TRBV19	TRBJ2-2	TGTGCCAGTAACCCGGGGGCCGGGGAGCTGTTTTTT	CASNPGAGELFF
.	.	TRBV4-3	TRBJ2-1	TGCGCCAGCAGCCTGACCCAACAGGACTACAATGAGCAGTTCTTC	CASSLTQQDYNEQFF
.	.	TRBV2	TRBJ1-2	TGTGCCAGCCCCACGGTTGGCTACACCTTC	CASPTVGYTF
TRBD2	.	TRBV10-2	TRBJ2-1	TGCGCCAGCAGTGAGTTTAACGGGGGGGCAATCAATGAGCAGTTCTTC	CASSEFNGGAINEQFF
.	.	TRBV27	TRBJ2-2	TGTGCCACCGGACACCCCGCTGGCACCGGGGAGCTGTTTTTT	CATGHPAGTGELFF
TRBD2	few	TRBV9	TRBJ2-2	TGTGCCAGCAGCGTAAGCGGGGCGAACACCGGGGAGCTGTTTTTT	CASSVSGANTGELFF
.	.	TRBV13	TRBJ2-2	TGTGCCAGCACAACAGGCCATCCCCCCCATGTGTACACCGGGGAGCTGTTTTTT	CASTTGHPPHVYTGELFF
.	.	TRBV7-4	TRBJ1-3	TGTGCCAGCAGCTTTGACAGACGATTCTCTGGAAACACCATATATTTT	CASSFDRRFSGNTIYF
.	.	TRBV7-9	TRBJ1-2	TGTGCCAGCAGCTATATTTTGGGAGGGGGCTATGGCTACACCTTC	CASSYILGGGYGYTF
.	once	TRBV27	TRBJ1-2	TGTGCCTCAACCCGGGGGGGGCTTCGTGATGGCTACACCTTC	CASTRGGLRDGYTF
.	.	TRBV7-9	TRBJ1-1	TGTGCCAGCAGCTCCGCGACAGACACTGAAGCTTTCTTT	CASSSATDTEAFF
TRBD1	.	TRBV19	TRBJ2-7	TGTGCCAGTAGTATACGTGGACAGGGGGTGAGTGAGCAGTACTTC	CASSIRGQGVSEQYF
.	.	TRBV7-3	TRBJ1-2	TGTGCCAGCAGCTTAAGCGGGGGAGACAAATATGGCTACACCTTC	CASSLSGGDKYGYTF
.	.	TRBV13	TRBJ2-7	TGTGCCAGCAAAAGTGGAGCCTCCTACGAGCAGTACTTC	CASKSGASYEQYF
.	.	TRBV4-3	TRBJ1-1	TGCGCCAGCAGCCAGAGGGCGATGAACACTGAAGCTTTCTTT	CASSQRAMNTEAFF
.	.	TRBV13	TRBJ1-3	TGTGCCAGCAGCTCATACCTGGCAGGGGGAAACACCATATATTTT	CASSSYLAGGNTIYF
.	.	TRBV13	TRBJ1-1	TGTGCCAGCAGCTTAGCTATAGATCAGAACACTGAAGCTTTCTTT	CASSLAIDQNTEAFF
.	.	TRBV6-5	TRBJ2-7	TGTGCCAGGAGACATTTTATCTCCTACGAGCAGTACTTC	CARRHFISYEQYF
TRBD1	once	TRBV4-3	TRBJ1-2	TGCGCCAGCAGCCCCGGGACAGGGGATGACTATGGCTACACCTTC	CASSPGTGDDYGYTF
.	once	TRBV4-2	TRBJ2-7	TGTGCCAGCAGCCAAGGTGGCCAGTACGAGCAGTACTTC	CASSQGGQYEQYF
TRBD1	.	TRBV5-6	TRBJ2-7	TGTGCCAGCAGCTCCCAGACAGGGGGCAGGTTCGGCGAGCAGTACTTC	CASSSQTGGRFGEQYF
TRBD2	.	TRBV6-1	TRBJ2-2	TGTGCCAGCAGTGCTCTAGCGGGCAGTACCGGGGAGCTGTTTTTT	CASSALAGSTGELFF
TRBD2	.	TRBV6-6	TRBJ2-3	TGTGCCAGCCGGACTAGCGGAACGCAGTATTTT	CASRTSGTQYF
.	once	TRBV5-6	TRBJ2-3	TGTGCCAGCAGCTTGGCCGGCGGGGTCCGAGATACGCAGTATTTT	CASSLAGGVRDTQYF
.	.	TRBV5-1	TRBJ1-1	TGCGCCAGCAGCGGATCAGGGGTGAACACTGAAGCTTTCTTT	CASSGSGVNTEAFF
.	.	TRBV19	TRBJ1-5	TGTGCCAGTAGTATCAGGGATGGCAATCAGCCCCAGCATTTT	CASSIRDGNQPQHF
TRBD2	.	TRBV30	TRBJ2-3	TGTGCCTGGAGTTCTGGGGGGGGCACAGATACGCAGTATTTT	CAWSSGGGTDTQYF
TRBD1	.	TRBV5-6	TRBJ2-5	TGTGCCAGCAGCTACGACAGGGTTCAAGAGACCCAGTACTTC	CASSYDRVQETQYF
.	.	TRBV11-3	TRBJ2-3	TGTGCCAGCAGCCCCAGCGGAGGGGGCACAGATACGCAGTATTTT	CASSPSGGGTDTQYF
TRBD1	once	TRBV11-3	TRBJ1-6	TGTGCCAGCAGCTTGGGACAGCCGAACTATTCACCCCTCCACTTT	CASSLGQPNYSPLHF
TRBD1	.	TRBV13	TRBJ2-7	TGTGCCAGCAGCCCAGCAGGGACAGGGGACTACGAGCAGTACTTC	CASSPAGTGDYEQYF
.	.	TRBV4-3	TRBJ1-5	TGCGCCAGCAGCCAAGGGGTAGCGAATAGCAATCAGCCCCAGCATTTT	CASSQGVANSNQPQHF
TRBD2	.	TRBV5-6	TRBJ2-3	TGTGCCAGCAGCTTGGAGGGACTAGCGAGGTTGAGCACAGATACGCAGTATTTT	CASSLEGLARLSTDTQYF
.	.	TRBV5-1	TRBJ2-3	TGCGCCAGCAGCTCAACAGGAACCCTATCCACACTTTGGGATACGCAGTATTTT	CASSSTGTLSTLWDTQYF
.	.	TRBV6-1	TRBJ1-4	TGTGCCAGAACCGCGGTCGGTGAAAAACTGTTTTTT	CARTAVGEKLFF
.	.	TRBV6-5	TRBJ1-1	TGTGCCAGCAGTTACACCTGGGCAGGGCTGAACACTGAAGCTTTCTTT	CASSYTWAGLNTEAFF
.	.	TRBV7-9	TRBJ2-1	TGTGCCAGCAGCTTAATGGCGGGGGCGTCCTACAATGAGCAGTTCTTC	CASSLMAGASYNEQFF
.	.	TRBV7-9	TRBJ2-5	TGTGCCAGCAGTGCGGGGACCCAGTACTTC	CASSAGTQYF
.	.	TRBV13	TRBJ1-1	TGTGCCAGCAGCTTAGGCCCAGCATGGACATCTGACACTGAAGCTTTCTTT	CASSLGPAWTSDTEAFF
TRBD2	.	TRBV30	TRBJ2-1	TGTGCCTGGAGTGTACTGGCGGGGGGAGATGAGCAGTTCTTC	CAWSVLAGGDEQFF
.	few	TRBV6-5	TRBJ1-2	TGTGCCAGCAGTGACAGTGCTAACTATGGCTACACCTTC	CASSDSANYGYTF
.	once	TRBV4-3	TRBJ1-1	TGCGCCAGCAGCCAAGAAGGGGGATACACTGAAGCTTTCTTT	CASSQEGGYTEAFF
.	.	TRBV7-2	TRBJ1-2	TGTGCCAGCATCCTGGGAGGCCGGGACTATGGCTACACCTTC	CASILGGRDYGYTF
.	once	TRBV29-1	TRBJ1-2	TGCAGCGTTGAAAACCCTGAGGACTATGGCTACACCTTC	CSVENPEDYGYTF
.	.	TRBV9	TRBJ2-3	TGTGCCAGCAGCGTAGGATACCGAACGGGCACAGATACGCAGTATTTT	CASSVGYRTGTDTQYF
TRBD1	.	TRBV4-2	TRBJ2-7	TGTGCCAGCAGCCAAGATTCCAGGGGGTACGACGAGCAGTACTTC	CASSQDSRGYDEQYF
.	.	TRBV6-6	TRBJ2-7	TGTGCCAGCAGTTCCCCCGGGAGTGCCTACGAGCAGTACTTC	CASSSPGSAYEQYF